This TCR beta chain was sequenced for a study of cytomegalovirus exposure and HLA in healthy donors (dated by TCRdb to the late 2010s). Regarding the complete study: An earlier analysis of some 620 of the donors reported 250 to 300 Gb of sequence data and around 100 million unique TCR beta sequences obtained from approximately 180 million T cells. Across about 380 genotyped donors of the cohort, an average of approximately 200,000 unique TCR beta nucleotide sequences per donor were sequenced, and approximately 17% of those sequences were non-productive. Donor age, sex, ethnicity and CMV serostatus were compiled alongside the repertoire data. HLA typing included class I and class II loci at four-digit resolution. All discovery cohort repertoires had been generated using a single sequencing platform. To predict cytomegalovirus infection status, the study brought together high-throughput TCR immunosequencing, statistical association of individual TCRs with disease status, and machine learning. In an earlier analysis of over 550 of the donors, high-throughput TCR beta sequencing was used to judge whether each TCR beta V gene segment behaved as functional or pseudogenic. To study patterns of TCR occurrence, a later analysis re-analyzed previously published TCR beta repertoires from around 670 donors and added high-resolution HLA genotyping. The study used immunosequencing to profile the T cell repertoires of approximately 690 subjects and linked those repertoires to cytomegalovirus serostatus. Of the roughly 410 genotyped donors, 75% to 85% were placed in the genetic ancestry cluster associated with self-reported Caucasian donors. An early release covering roughly 640 HLA-typed donors comprised about 320 gigabases of sequencing data and tens of millions of unique TCR sequences. Rather than drawing on any new phenotypic data, the later analysis identified candidate immune exposures from TCR beta sequences and the way those sequences occurred across donors. Besides the first cohort of roughly 660 subjects, a separate validation cohort made up of around 120 different subjects was used. In a later genetic analysis, genome-wide SNP genotypes for about three fifths of the roughly 670 donors were used, and that subset was treated as a discovery cohort. The study aimed to test whether signatures of past pathogen exposure could be identified by cataloging public T cell receptors. Roughly 5 DR-DQ haplotypes were handled as single units for association and clustering, since linkage in the cohort was strong. The number of donors typed differed by locus, with roughly 629-640 for A, B, C, DRB1 and DQB1, more than 500 for DQA1, nearly 610 for DPA1, and 400 to 490 for DPB1.

This clone came up a few times. There is no known antigen for this receptor. Per-nucleotide qualities are absent, and no much larger clonotype sits a single base away. The investigation overall reported the following: Assigning TCR associations to individual alleles was difficult when HLA alleles, especially DR and DQ, strongly co-occurred. Because some donors lacked HLA typing at each locus, the association tests relied only on the typed subset. In a later analysis, TCR association rates were found to vary across HLA loci, with the most associated TCRs seen for DRB1 alleles and the fewest for HLA-C alleles. Most TCR sequences were seen in very few donors, while some public TCRs were found in many individuals. In a later analysis, most CMV-associated TCR beta chains were found to appear HLA-restricted, with HLA associations seemingly driven largely by CMV exposure. In an earlier analysis of around 600 of the donors, most TCR beta V segments appeared in productive rearrangements about 87% or about 30% of the time, broadly matching IMGT annotations. The classifier was reported to diagnose cytomegalovirus status with high specificity and sensitivity in both the original cohort and the validation cohort. A later analysis associated 16,951 TCR beta sequences with specific HLA alleles at a false discovery rate of 0.05. Roughly uniform sequencing depth across donors was assumed in presence/absence analyses, although this assumption may not hold. In a later analysis, HLA-associated TCR beta chains were found to be more clonally expanded and to have lower generation probabilities than equally common non-associated chains. A further reported finding was that TCR beta sequences accurately predicted the HLA-A and HLA-B alleles for most subjects in the first cohort. Linkage disequilibrium might explain the correlated functional status among segregating V segments, but an unknown experimental factor could not be ruled out. For the cohort, immune exposure information was limited to CMV serostatus. Three of the identified cytomegalovirus-associated TCR beta chains were confirmed in vitro to be specific for cytomegalovirus antigens. Some IMGT-functional V segments, including TRBV6-2 and TRBV6-3, could not be distinguished by the 87-base-pair reads and were therefore excluded. According to a later genetic analysis, donors in an Asian-associated ancestry cluster had fewer N-insertions in productive TCRs than the approximately 670-donor mean. In the study, around 150 TCR beta chains were listed as associated with cytomegalovirus. Because counts were too low, roughly 18 rarely observed V segments, including chromosome 9 orphons, were left out of the earlier analysis of some 600 of the donors. An association between a missense DCLRE1C variant and V-gene and J-gene trimming of TCR beta chains was found in a later genetic analysis and replicated in an independent cohort. The authors suggested that the approach could potentially be generalized to other disease states and immunological phenotypes. A cluster of highly shared sequence variants was judged likely to represent a technical artifact of the sequencing pipeline. Only TCR beta chains were sequenced in this cohort, and the absence of alpha or paired-chain data limited detectable features. Several of the top co-occurrence clusters appeared to be linked to parvovirus B19, influenza, CMV and Epstein-Barr virus, according to a later analysis.

The cohort comprised more than 550 healthy bone marrow donors. At the time of sampling, all cohort members were nominally healthy, though unrecorded immune exposures were likely present. Of the 666 cohort members, approximately 290 had a positive CMV serostatus and about 400 had a negative one, while no CMV serostatus was recorded for the donor. Each donor provided a peripheral blood sample, and peripheral blood mononuclear cells were used for TCR beta sequencing. Genomic DNA was extracted from the blood cell samples with the Qiagen DNeasy Blood Extraction Kit. From the germline V gene, CDR1 is MGHRA and CDR2 is YSYEKL. The CDR3 goes from the cysteine to the phenylalanine over 14 residues. Just the 42-base CDR3 DNA is kept, in frame starting at base 1. V is clipped by 1 base and J by 2 bases, and the sequence between their germline boundaries is 9 bases long. Library method: the immunoSEQ multiplex PCR assay. A mixture of 60 forward primers for TCR Vbeta segments and 13 reverse primers for TCR Jbeta segments was used in the multiplex PCR. The CDR3 region of rearranged TCR beta genes was amplified from genomic DNA by a multiplex PCR assay. On the Illumina HiSeq System, the amplified TCR beta libraries were sequenced as 87-base-pair reads. The authors' analysis ran thus. A later analysis counted about 76 million unique TCR beta chains across the 650 to 700 repertoires, and some 11 million of these chains were shared by at least two donors. A nearest-neighbor algorithm error-corrected the raw reads and collapsed the reads into unique sequences, merging closely related sequences to remove PCR and sequencing errors. To assign V, D and J gene segments, CDR3 sequences were aligned to IMGT reference sequences. Each retained sequence needed at least a six-nucleotide match to both a V gene segment and a J gene segment. Rearrangements were called productive when the CDR3 lacked stop codons and stayed in frame with V and J; all others were non-productive. Following IMGT convention, CDR3 was defined as the stretch from the second conserved V-encoded cysteine up to the conserved J-encoded phenylalanine. The earlier analysis of about 590 of the donors excluded sequences that lacked an unambiguous match to a single V gene segment. In an earlier analysis of several hundred of the donors, V segments were called functional above 56.7% productive rearrangements and were called segregating when the between-donor standard deviation exceeded 5%. A statistical classification framework was built for diagnosing cytomegalovirus status from the catalog of TCR beta chain sequences. V and J gene assignment, in a later analysis, came from comparing TCR nucleotide sequences with IMGT/GENE-DB human TR gene sequences. Using the TCRdist pipeline, a later analysis assigned CDR3 sequences along with most-parsimonious VDJ recombination scenarios. In a later analysis, each TCR beta chain was defined by its CDR3 amino acid sequence together with its V-gene family, and reads lacking a unique V-gene family were excluded. In a later analysis, 450 to 600 highly shared, low-generation-probability nucleotide sequences were removed to address suspected cross-contamination and a sequencing artifact. In a later analysis, a clonal expansion index for each public chain was calculated from normalized within-repertoire ranks of inferred template counts. In a later analysis, generation probabilities were computed using a VDJ recombination model fitted to out-of-frame rearrangements, and the results were checked against IGoR. A later analysis scored TCR-TCR, TCR-HLA and TCR-CMV co-occurrence with hypergeometric tests, applying a repertoire-size bias correction to TCR pairs. A later analysis estimated false discovery rates by permuting HLA or CMV assignments 20 times. A later analysis grouped co-occurring TCRs with DBSCAN, adding TCRdist sequence similarity when clustering within HLA-allele-positive subsets. Repertoires with fewer than 30,000 or more than 120,000 public chains, plus five repertoires with anomalous nucleotide sharing, were excluded from co-occurrence clustering. In TCRdb, the immuneACCESS table is reduced to in-frame sequences with V and J assigned. These tables do not hold every clone; where another copy was compared, an unresolved V gene accounts for under half, and the others remain unexplained. V and J calls and clone size come straight from that table; D and trimming were deduced from the DNA. The sample profile shows roughly 100,000 clones; around 63% of them were found once. The top ten hold approximately 4.3% of the sample.

The sequence derives from a human donor in good health. The sequence joins TRBV4-1 to TRBJ2-7; TRBD2 is a weak D gene call, 5 bases matching. The material sequenced was PBMCs. The DNA is as follows: TGCGCCAGCAGCCAAGTTCGGGGTCCCTACGAGCAGTACTTC. This codes for CASSQVRGPYEQYF.